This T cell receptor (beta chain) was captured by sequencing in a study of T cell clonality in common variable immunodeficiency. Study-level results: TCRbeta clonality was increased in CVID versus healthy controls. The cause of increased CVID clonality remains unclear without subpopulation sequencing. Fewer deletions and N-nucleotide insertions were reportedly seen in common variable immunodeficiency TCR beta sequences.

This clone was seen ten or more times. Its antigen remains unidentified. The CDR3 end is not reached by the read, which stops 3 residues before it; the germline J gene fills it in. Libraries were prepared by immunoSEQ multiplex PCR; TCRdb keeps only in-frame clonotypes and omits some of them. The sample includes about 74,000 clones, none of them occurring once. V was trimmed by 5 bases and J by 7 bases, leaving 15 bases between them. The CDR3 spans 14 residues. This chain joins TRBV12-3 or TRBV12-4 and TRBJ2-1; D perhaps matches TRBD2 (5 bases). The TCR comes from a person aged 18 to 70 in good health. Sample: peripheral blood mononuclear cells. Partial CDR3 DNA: TGTGCCAGCAGTCTGTCCGAGGGTTATAATGAG. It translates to CASSLSEGYNE. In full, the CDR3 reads CASSLSEGYNEQFF.